This TCR beta chain came from a study of T cell changes during pregnancy in multiple sclerosis. Data came from immunoSEQ multiplex PCR; TCRdb stores just in-frame clones and leaves some out. The data show tens of thousands of clones, over 80% seen once. This CDR3 is 15 amino acids long. V lost 3 bases and J lost 5, with 16 bases in between. Per the germline V gene, CDR1 is SNHLY and CDR2 is FYNNEI. The J gene is TRBJ2-5, the V gene TRBV2; possible D gene TRBD2, 5 bases. Here the sequenced sample was peripheral blood, taken before pregnancy. The origin of this receptor is a female donor with multiple sclerosis, enrolled in a pregnancy study. The CDR3 nucleotides read TGTGCCAGCAGTGATGAGGTGGGAGCTACGGAGACCCAGTACTTC. It specifies CASSDEVGATETQYF.